What follows are 26 T cell receptor beta chains derived from one specimen sequenced in a study of cytotoxic CD8 clonotypes in ibrutinib-treated CLL. Profiling relied on immunoSEQ multiplex PCR, and the TCRdb table lists in-frame clones only, not all of them. The profile shows some 120,000 clones, approximately 56% of them singletons. The specimen comprised PBMCs, sampled after 24 months of ibrutinib treatment. These receptors were collected from a human donor with chronic lymphocytic leukemia.

This clone was counted a few times. The genes are TRBV10-3 and TRBJ2-7; D is possibly TRBD2 (5 bases). With 4 bases removed from V and 5 bases from J, the gap between germline ends came to 15 bases. Germline-derived CDR1 and CDR2 are ENHRY and SYGVKD. This CDR3 comprises 14 residues. The CDR3 loop is CAISGKLSGDEQYF. CDR3 nucleotide sequence: TGTGCCATCAGTGGGAAGCTAAGCGGCGACGAGCAGTACTTC.

The J gene is TRBJ1-1, the V gene TRBV27, with D possibly TRBD1 on 5 matching bases. Trimming left V 1 base short and J 3 bases short, with 6 bases between. The CDR3 loop spans 13 amino acids. Per germline, CDR1 MNHEY and CDR2 SMNVEV (reference sequence). CDR3 bases: TGTGCCAGCAGTTTATTAGGGGACACTGAAGCTTTCTTT. Translated: CASSLLGDTEAFF.

The V call is TRBV6-1, the J call TRBJ2-7, with 8 bases aligning to TRBD2. The CDR3 consists of 15 residues. After removal of 7 bases from V and 0 bases from J, the junction contained 8 bases not matched to a gene. Germline V gene lookup returns CDR1 MNHNS and CDR2 SASEGT. The CDR3 bases are TGTGCCAGCAACCGATTAGCGGGAAGCTCCTACGAGCAGTACTTC. This gives the protein CASNRLAGSSYEQYF.

The chain has TRBV29-1 and TRBJ2-1; D might be TRBD1 (6 bases). V was cut by 3 bases and J by 8 bases, with 14 bases left in between. CDR1 is SQVTM, CDR2 ANQGSEA, per germline. The CDR3 covers 13 residues. The CDR3 region has the DNA TGCAGCGTTGACAGGGGTCAAGTCGATGAGCAGTTCTTC. It encodes CSVDRGQVDEQFF.

In this sample, this clone turned up a few times. This chain uses TRBV28 with TRBJ2-1, with a tentative D call TRBD1 (5 bases). V lost 7 bases and J lost 6, with 13 bases in between. Germline V lookup: CDR1 MDHEN, CDR2 SYDVKM. The CDR3 has 13 residues. CDR3 nucleotides: TGTGCCAGCATGCGGTGGGGCCCCAATGAGCAGTTCTTC. Translation: CASMRWGPNEQFF.

The chain uses TRBV4-3 and TRBJ2-1, with a possible D match to TRBD2 (5 bases). CDR1 and CDR2 from the germline V gene are LGHNA and YSLEER. The CDR3 loop spans 15 amino acids. Trimming took off 0 bases at V and 5 bases at J, with 11 bases between the two ends. The CDR3 sequence is CASSQERRGHNEQFF. As DNA, the CDR3 is TGCGCCAGCAGCCAAGAACGGCGAGGGCACAATGAGCAGTTCTTC.

J is TRBJ2-5 and V is TRBV10-3, with D maybe TRBD1 (6 bases). V gave up 10 bases and J gave up 0 bases, with 12 bases separating them. Germline loops: CDR1 ENHRY, CDR2 SYGVKD. The CDR3 sequence is 13 residues long. This CDR3 is CATKQGYQETQYF. CDR3 nucleotide sequence: TGTGCCACAAAACAGGGATACCAAGAGACCCAGTACTTC.

This clone was observed a few times. The chain has TRBV30 and TRBJ1-2; TRBD1 is a possible D gene (5 bases). In germline, CDR1 is GTSNPN, CDR2 SVGIG (reference sequence). Trimming removed 4 bases at V and 2 bases at J, with 11 bases between. CDR3 size: 13 residues. The CDR3 region has the DNA TGTGCCTGGAAAATGGGGCAAAACTATGGCTACACCTTC. It is translated as CAWKMGQNYGYTF.

This rearrangement joins TRBV5-6 to TRBJ1-2; possible D gene TRBD1, 6 bases. Germline V CDR1 and CDR2: SGHDT, YYEEEE. Trimming pared 3 bases from V and 5 bases from J, leaving 14 bases between. CDR3 length equals 14 residues. The CDR3 is CASSSKQGRYGYTF. DNA for the CDR3: TGTGCCAGCAGCTCAAAACAGGGTCGATATGGCTACACCTTC.

The gene calls are TRBV6-6 and TRBJ1-2, with 10 positions matching TRBD1. CDR1 is MNHNY and CDR2 is SVGAGI in the germline V gene (reference sequence). Trimming at V came to 4 bases and at J to 6 bases, leaving 5 bases not matched to a gene. The CDR3 covers 14 residues. The DNA of the CDR3 is TGTGCCAGCAGTTTCGACAGGGGGCGAAATGGCTACACCTTC. It codes for CASSFDRGRNGYTF.

The rearrangement links TRBV7-3 to TRBJ2-1; the D call may be TRBD1 or TRBD2 (5 bases each). Germline CDR1 and CDR2: SGHTA and FQGTGA. The V and J ends lost 2 bases and 7 bases respectively, with 12 bases between them. The CDR3 has 14 amino acids. The DNA of the CDR3 is TGTGCCAGCAGCTTAGGGACGGCAGTGAATGAGCAGTTCTTC. Amino acid sequence: CASSLGTAVNEQFF.

This clone was seen more than once but under ten times. The chain is built from TRBV19 and TRBJ2-7, with D possibly TRBD1 on 6 matching bases. V gave up 3 bases and J gave up 2 bases, with 11 bases separating them. The CDR3 consists of 14 residues. CDR1 LNHDA and CDR2 SQIVND come from the germline V gene (reference sequence). This chain's CDR3 is CASSIAAGAYEQYF. The CDR3 region has the DNA TGTGCCAGTAGTATTGCTGCAGGGGCCTACGAGCAGTACTTC.

The V call is TRBV14, the J call TRBJ2-1; no definite D call. The V end lost 1 base, the J end lost 0 bases, and 10 bases lay between the germline ends. The CDR3 spans 16 residues. Germline-derived CDR1 and CDR2 are SGHDN and FVKESK. The CDR3 loop is CASSQVAESSYNEQFF. CDR3 sequence (DNA): TGTGCCAGCAGCCAAGTGGCCGAGAGCTCCTACAATGAGCAGTTCTTC.

This clone was observed a few times. The chain has TRBV9 and TRBJ2-7; D assignment may be TRBD1 or TRBD2 (6 bases each). V was clipped by 3 bases and J by 2 bases, with 18 bases between them. From germline, CDR1 is SGDLS and CDR2 YYNGEE. The CDR3 is made up of 16 amino acids. Written as DNA, the CDR3 is TGTGCCAGCAGCGAGGGACTCACAGGGATCCCCTACGAGCAGTACTTC. This translates into CASSEGLTGIPYEQYF.

The DNA of the CDR3 is TGTGCCAGCAGTGGAGGGGGCAGGACTGAAGCTTTCTTT. Its protein product is CASSGGGRTEAFF. This sequence joins TRBV25-1 and TRBJ1-1, with 7 nucleotides matching TRBD1. V shed 4 bases and J 5 bases; nucleotides not matched to a gene: 4. CDR1 is MGHDK, CDR2 SYGVNS, per germline. This CDR3 is 13 amino acids long.

This clone was recorded only once. The V and J genes are TRBV5-1 and TRBJ2-1; 10 bases are a match to TRBD2. V gave up 3 bases and J gave up 9 bases; unmatched junction bases: 15. Germline V gene lookup returns CDR1 SGHRS and CDR2 YFSETQ. This CDR3 is built from 17 residues. CDR3 region: CASSSSEERGGLVEQFF. The CDR3 bases are TGCGCCAGCAGCTCCTCCGAGGAGCGGGGGGGCCTGGTTGAGCAGTTCTTC.

V usage is TRBV10-3 and J usage is TRBJ2-2; D is undetermined. CDR3 length: 14 amino acids. V was trimmed by 4 bases and J by 4 bases, leaving 10 bases between them. Germline values: CDR1 ENHRY, CDR2 SYGVKD. In nucleotides, the CDR3 is TGTGCCATCAGTGCCCGGACGGGCACCGGGGAGCTGTTTTTT. Translation: CAISARTGTGELFF.

The V and J genes are TRBV2 and TRBJ2-5; a weak D match, TRBD1 (5 bases). The V gene lost 2 bases and the J gene lost 4 bases, with 14 bases spanning the gap. Germline CDR1 reads SNHLY; CDR2 reads FYNNEI. The CDR3 sequence is 15 residues long. CDR3 amino acids: CASSERFRETETQYF. CDR3 in DNA: TGTGCCAGCAGTGAAAGGTTCAGGGAAACAGAGACCCAGTACTTC. The full variable domain, with the rest looked up from reference TRBV2 and TRBJ2-5, is EPEVTQTPSHQVTQMGQEVILRCVPISNHLYFYWYRQILGQKVEFLVSFYNNEISEKSEIFDDQFSVERPDGSNFTLKIRSTKLEDSAMYFCASSERFRETETQYFGPGTRLLVL.

This sequence joins TRBV30 and TRBJ2-1, with 14 bases identical to TRBD2. The CDR3 runs 17 residues. V trimming: 8 bases; J trimming: 0 bases; junction bases outside the gene matches: 9. Germline CDR1 and CDR2: GTSNPN and SVGIG (reference sequence). Here the CDR3 DNA reads TGTGCCACCGGGACTAGCGGGGGACCGCGCTCCTACAATGAGCAGTTCTTC. The encoded protein is CATGTSGGPRSYNEQFF.

This clone turned up a few times. The genes are TRBV5-1 and TRBJ2-3; D possibly uses TRBD1 or TRBD2 (6 bases each). Looked up from germline, CDR1 is SGHRS and CDR2 is YFSETQ. The CDR3 is 15 amino acids. The V and J ends lost 7 bases and 1 base respectively, with 16 bases between them. Written as DNA, the CDR3 is TGCGCCAGCGGCGAGGGGGGCTTGGGCACAGATACGCAGTATTTT. Amino acids: CASGEGGLGTDTQYF.

J is TRBJ1-5 and V is TRBV28; 8 bases map to TRBD1. CDR1 and CDR2 from the germline V gene are MDHEN and SYDVKM. The CDR3 loop spans 15 amino acids. V shed 5 bases and J 6 bases; nucleotides not matched to a gene: 9. The CDR3 loop is CASSPPGQARQPQHF. CDR3 sequence (DNA): TGTGCCAGCAGTCCCCCGGGACAGGCACGTCAGCCCCAGCATTTT.

V gene TRBV25-1 combines with J gene TRBJ2-5; the D is unclear. Between the trimmed V and J ends, which lost 4 bases and 5 bases, there was a span of 17 bases. The CDR3 loop spans 15 amino acids. The germline gives CDR1 MGHDK, CDR2 SYGVNS. CDR3 protein: CASSASISESETQYF. The DNA for the CDR3 is TGTGCCAGCAGTGCCTCTATATCCGAGAGCGAGACCCAGTACTTC. Complete variable domain (other parts from reference TRBV25-1 and TRBJ2-5): EADIYQTPRYLVIGTGKKITLECSQTMGHDKMYWYQQDPGMELHLIHYSYGVNSTEKGDLSSESTVSRIRTEHFPLTLESARPSHTSQYLCASSASISESETQYFGPGTRLLVL.

This clone appeared a single time. The chain couples TRBV6-5 to TRBJ2-2; D gene ambiguous. From germline, CDR1 is MNHEY and CDR2 SVGAGI. With 7 bases removed from V and 0 bases from J, the gap between germline ends came to 12 bases. CDR3 size: 15 residues. This chain's CDR3 is CASTPRAANTGELFF. For the CDR3, the DNA is TGTGCCAGCACCCCCCGGGCTGCGAACACCGGGGAGCTGTTTTTT.

V gene TRBV5-1 combines with J gene TRBJ2-5, with unresolved D. The CDR3 runs 16 residues. Deletions cut 0 bases from V and 2 bases from J, with 14 bases between. Germline V gives CDR1 SGHRS, CDR2 YFSETQ. CDR3 in amino acids: CASSLAGPSRQETQYF. In DNA, the CDR3 is TGCGCCAGCAGCTTGGCGGGCCCAAGTCGTCAAGAGACCCAGTACTTC.

A few counts support this clone. The CDR3 protein is CASSPVASGGYNEQFF. The DNA for the CDR3 is TGTGCCAGCAGCCCGGTTGCGAGCGGGGGGTACAATGAGCAGTTCTTC. This chain joins TRBV5-4 and TRBJ2-1, with 9 positions matching TRBD2. After removal of 4 bases from V and 4 bases from J, the junction contained 9 bases not matched to a gene. CDR1 is SGHNT, CDR2 YYREEE, per germline (reference sequence). The CDR3 extends over 16 amino acids.

The chain recombines TRBV21-1 with TRBJ2-7; TRBD1 is the table's D call, not checked against the DNA. TRBV21-1 is a pseudogene locus. The CDR3 has 14 amino acids. The CDR3 bases are TGTGCCAGCCCACTGGACAGGTATCCTTACGAGCAGTACTTC. Translating gives CASPLDRYPYEQYF.